These 20 T cell receptor beta chains were sequenced from one sample in a study of cytomegalovirus exposure and HLA in healthy donors. PCR involved 60 Vbeta and 13 Jbeta primers. Measured with immunoSEQ multiplex PCR; TCRdb has only the in-frame clones, and not every one. The repertoire holds 190,000 or so clones, roughly 87% seen once, with about 1.6% in the top ten. Sequenced input: PBMCs. The receptors derive from a man aged 45-65 years in good health and CMV-seronegative.

The chain uses TRBV27 and TRBJ2-3, with 11 bases fitting TRBD1. This CDR3 contains 16 residues. The V gene's germline CDR1 is MNHEY and CDR2 SMNVEV (reference sequence). The V segment lost 2 bases and the J segment 1 base; nucleotides outside the gene matches: 2. The CDR3 DNA follows: TGTGCCAGCAGTTTACCGGGACAGGGGGGCACAGATACGCAGTATTTT. Translation: CASSLPGQGGTDTQYF.

The genes are TRBV29-1 and TRBJ1-2; the D is unclear. Germline assignment: CDR1 SQVTM and CDR2 ANQGSEA. The ends were cut back, 2 bases at V and 0 bases at J, with 7 bases in the middle. The CDR3 sequence is 13 residues long. CDR3 sequence: CSVERRANYGYTF. The DNA for the CDR3 is TGCAGCGTTGAACGGAGAGCTAACTATGGCTACACCTTC.

The chain has TRBV2 and TRBJ1-1; 8 bases match TRBD1. Germline V lookup: CDR1 SNHLY, CDR2 FYNNEI. The V segment lost 4 bases and the J segment 10 bases; nucleotides outside the gene matches: 8. This CDR3 has 13 amino acids. CDR3 protein: CASSGGQVFPAFF. For the CDR3, the DNA is TGTGCCAGCAGTGGGGGACAGGTTTTCCCAGCTTTCTTT.

This clone was detected only once. The V call is TRBV7-2, the J call TRBJ1-5, with D possibly being TRBD1 (5 bases). Germline V gene sequence: CDR1 SGHTA, CDR2 FQGNSA. V was clipped by 1 base and J by 0 bases, with 13 bases between them. This CDR3 comprises 17 residues. CDR3 coding DNA: TGTGCCAGCAGCTTAGTCGTGACAGAGATTAGCAATCAGCCCCAGCATTTT. Translating it yields CASSLVVTEISNQPQHF.

As for this clone: One end of the junction does not line up with germline, which may come from a read error. The chain uses TRBV7-7 and TRBJ2-7; D is unclear. The CDR3 consists of 13 residues. Germline lookup yields CDR1 SSHAT and CDR2 FNYEAQ (reference sequence). CDR3 in amino acids: CASSLAFSYEQYF. Written as DNA, the CDR3 is TGTGCTAGCAGCTTAGCCTTCTCCTACGAGCAGTACTTC.

For the CDR3, the DNA is TGTGCCAGCAGCCAATACGTTGGTCCGGGATCTAACGAGCAGTACTTC. Protein sequence: CASSQYVGPGSNEQYF. This chain joins TRBV4-2 and TRBJ2-7, with D tentatively TRBD2 (5 bases). CDR3 length: 16 amino acids. Germline CDR1 is LGHNA and CDR2 is YNFKEQ. The V gene lost 2 bases and the J gene lost 5 bases, with 19 bases spanning the gap.

The chain employs TRBV25-1 and TRBJ2-5; 9 bases match TRBD2. The length of the CDR3 is 14 residues. Germline-derived CDR1 and CDR2 are MGHDK and SYGVNS. J was trimmed by 2 bases and V by 4 bases; bases with no gene match: 2. The CDR3 loop is CASSAAGGQETQYF. The CDR3 DNA reads as TGTGCCAGCAGTGCAGCGGGAGGACAAGAGACCCAGTACTTC.

This clone was picked up a small number of times. This chain uses TRBV6-5 with TRBJ1-4; no clear D. Germline V lookup: CDR1 MNHEY, CDR2 SVGAGI. Trimming stripped 5 bases from V and 5 bases from J, with 12 bases between. This CDR3 is built from 14 residues. This CDR3 reads CASSPVVTNEKLFF. CDR3 bases: TGTGCCAGCAGTCCGGTAGTAACGAATGAAAAACTGTTTTTT.

V gene TRBV4-3 combines with J gene TRBJ1-5; TRBD1 matches 7 bases. This CDR3 comprises 14 residues. Unmatched junction bases numbered 4, after V lost 4 bases and J lost 4 bases. Germline values: CDR1 LGHNA, CDR2 YSLEER. The CDR3 sequence: CASSLGTVNQPQHF. CDR3 DNA sequence: TGCGCCAGCAGCCTCGGGACAGTAAATCAGCCCCAGCATTTT.

The gene calls are TRBV28 and TRBJ2-5; TRBD2 matches at 7 bases. The CDR3 spans 13 residues. Trimming at V came to 6 bases and at J to 4 bases, leaving 5 bases not matched to a gene. Germline CDR1 and CDR2: MDHEN and SYDVKM. For the CDR3, the DNA is TGTGCCAGCAGCTCGCCGGGGGGAGAGACCCAGTACTTC. Amino acid sequence: CASSSPGGETQYF.

V is TRBV4-3 and J is TRBJ2-2, with 8 bases matching TRBD1. The CDR3 contains 17 residues. V gave up 4 bases and J gave up 8 bases; unmatched junction bases: 15. CDR1 and CDR2 from the germline V gene are LGHNA and YSLEER. For the CDR3, the DNA is TGCGCCAGCAGCCTGACCCAGGGGGCGCTGGTGGGTGGGGAGCTGTTTTTT. Amino acid sequence: CASSLTQGALVGGELFF.

This chain links TRBV5-1 with TRBJ2-7; no reliable D call. This CDR3 region has 13 residues. Germline CDR1 reads SGHRS; CDR2 reads YFSETQ. Trimming removed 1 base from V and 2 bases from J, with 7 bases in between. The DNA for the CDR3 is TGCGCCAGCAGCTTGTCAGGCGCCTACGAGCAGTACTTC. Translated: CASSLSGAYEQYF.

About this clone: Mismatch with germline at one junction end may stem from a read error. The CDR3 DNA reads TGTGCCAGCAGCTTAAAGGGGGCGGCTAATGAAAAACTGTCTTTT. Translated: CASSLKGAANEKLSF. The rearrangement links TRBV7-9 to TRBJ1-4; 7 positions agree with TRBD1. This CDR3 comprises 15 residues. CDR1 and CDR2 from the germline V gene are SEHNR and FQNEAQ (reference sequence).

The V and J genes are TRBV4-3 and TRBJ2-1; 11 bases match TRBD2. The germline CDR1 and CDR2 sequences are LGHNA and YSLEER. V was clipped by 0 bases and J by 2 bases; unmatched bases: 12. CDR3 length: 20 amino acids. CDR3: CASSQDLLAGELSAYNEQFF. CDR3 DNA: TGCGCCAGCAGCCAAGATTTACTAGCGGGAGAGCTTTCCGCCTACAATGAGCAGTTCTTC.

The genes are TRBV29-1 and TRBJ1-5; 7 bases line up with TRBD1. CDR3 length equals 13 residues. Germline V gene lookup returns CDR1 SQVTM and CDR2 ANQGSEA. V gave up 6 bases and J gave up 7 bases; unmatched junction bases: 9. CDR3 coding DNA: TGCAGCGTGAGAATCACAGGGGAACAGCCCCAGCATTTT. Its protein product is CSVRITGEQPQHF.

The V call is TRBV10-3, the J call TRBJ1-4; 9 nucleotides line up with TRBD1. Germline V lookup: CDR1 ENHRY, CDR2 SYGVKD. Trimming cost V 9 bases and J 7 bases; bases outside gene matches: 6. The CDR3 runs 13 residues. This CDR3 is CAISGTGSEKLFF. In DNA form, the CDR3 reads TGTGCCATTTCAGGGACAGGGAGTGAAAAACTGTTTTTT.

V and J are TRBV18 and TRBJ1-1; D not certain. This CDR3 comprises 15 residues. Germline lookup yields CDR1 KGHSH and CDR2 LQKENI. The V gene lost 2 bases and the J gene lost 0 bases, with 10 bases spanning the gap. CDR3 bases: TGTGCCAGCTCACCATTAGAGCTCCTGAACACTGAAGCTTTCTTT. This encodes CASSPLELLNTEAFF.

V and J are TRBV2 and TRBJ2-1, with 14 bases that match TRBD2. The CDR3 runs 20 residues. V gave up 6 bases and J gave up 0 bases; unmatched junction bases: 13. CDR1 and CDR2 from the germline V gene are SNHLY and FYNNEI. For the CDR3, the DNA is TGTGCCAGCAGCGTTACCGGGACTAGCGGGGGCGACAGCTCCTACAATGAGCAGTTCTTC. Translated: CASSVTGTSGGDSSYNEQFF.

This clone was detected once. The chain links TRBV9 to TRBJ2-2; 7 bases map to TRBD2. CDR3 size: 16 residues. Trimming cost V 3 bases and J 2 bases; bases outside gene matches: 7. Per the germline V gene, CDR1 is SGDLS and CDR2 is YYNGEE. CDR3 in amino acids: CASSATSLQNTGELFF. The CDR3 bases are TGTGCCAGCAGCGCGACTAGCCTGCAAAACACCGGGGAGCTGTTTTTT. The whole variable domain, remainder taken from reference TRBV9 and TRBJ2-2, is DSGVTQTPKHLITATGQRVTLRCSPRSGDLSVYWYQQSLDQGLQFLIQYYNGEERAKGNILERFSAQQFPDLHSELNLSSLELGDSALYFCASSATSLQNTGELFFGEGSRLTVL.

This clone turned up a few times. This rearrangement joins TRBV19 to TRBJ1-5; D might be TRBD1 (6 bases). CDR3 length: 15 amino acids. CDR1 and CDR2 (germline): LNHDA, SQIVND (reference sequence). With 4 bases removed from V and 5 bases from J, the gap between germline ends came to 15 bases. CDR3 nucleotide sequence: TGTGCCAGTAGTAGTCCCTACAGGGAGTATCAGCCCCAGCATTTT. The encoded protein is CASSSPYREYQPQHF.